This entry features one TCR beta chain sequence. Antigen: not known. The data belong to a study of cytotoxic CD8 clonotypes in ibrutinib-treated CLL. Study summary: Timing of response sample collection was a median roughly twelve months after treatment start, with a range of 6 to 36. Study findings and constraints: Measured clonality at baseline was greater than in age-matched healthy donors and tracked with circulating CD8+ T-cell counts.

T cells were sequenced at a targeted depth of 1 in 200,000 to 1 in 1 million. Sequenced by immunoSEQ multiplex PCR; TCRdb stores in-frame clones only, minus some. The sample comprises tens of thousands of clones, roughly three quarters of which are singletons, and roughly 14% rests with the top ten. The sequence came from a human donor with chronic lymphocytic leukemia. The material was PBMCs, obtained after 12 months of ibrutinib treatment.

DNA of the CDR3: TGTGCCAGCAGCTTAAGCGGGACCGGGTCGAGAGAGACCCAGTACTTC. Amino acid sequence: CASSLSGTGSRETQYF. The chain joins TRBV7-6 to TRBJ2-5; 7 bases are a match to TRBD2. V lost 2 bases, J lost 4 bases, and 10 bases stayed unmatched. The CDR3 has 16 amino acids. The germline CDR1 and CDR2 sequences are SGHVS and FNYEAQ.